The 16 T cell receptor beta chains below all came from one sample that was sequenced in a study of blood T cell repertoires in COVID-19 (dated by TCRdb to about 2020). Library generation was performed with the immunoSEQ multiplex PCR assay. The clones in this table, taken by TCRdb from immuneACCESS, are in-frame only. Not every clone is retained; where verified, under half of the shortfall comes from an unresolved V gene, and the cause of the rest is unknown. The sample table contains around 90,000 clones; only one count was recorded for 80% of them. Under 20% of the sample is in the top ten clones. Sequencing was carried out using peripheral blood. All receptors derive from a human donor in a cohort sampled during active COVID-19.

CDR3 region: CATRVNYEQYF. The CDR3 bases are TGTGCCACCCGGGTCAACTACGAGCAGTACTTC. V is TRBV28 and J is TRBJ2-7; no reliable D call. V lost 10 bases, J lost 3 bases, and 10 bases lay in between. The CDR3 sequence is 11 residues long. Looked up from germline, CDR1 is MDHEN and CDR2 is SYDVKM.

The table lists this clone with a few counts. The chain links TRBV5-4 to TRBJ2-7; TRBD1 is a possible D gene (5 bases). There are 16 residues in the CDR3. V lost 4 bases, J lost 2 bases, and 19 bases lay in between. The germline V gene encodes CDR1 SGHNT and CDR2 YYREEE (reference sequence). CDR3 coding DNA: TGTGCCAGCAGCCCGTCAAGTGGCAGGGAACCCTACGAGCAGTACTTC. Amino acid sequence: CASSPSSGREPYEQYF.

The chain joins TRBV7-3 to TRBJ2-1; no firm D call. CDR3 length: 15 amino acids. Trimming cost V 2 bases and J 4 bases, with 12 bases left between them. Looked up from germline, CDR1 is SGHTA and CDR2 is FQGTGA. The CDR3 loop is CASSLPGSAYNEQFF. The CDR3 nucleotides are TGTGCCAGCAGCTTACCCGGGTCCGCTTACAATGAGCAGTTCTTC. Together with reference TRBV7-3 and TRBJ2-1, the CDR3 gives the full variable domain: GAGVSQTPSNKVTEKGKYVELRCDPISGHTALYWYRQSLGQGPEFLIYFQGTGAADDSGLPNDRFFAVRPEGSVSTLKIQRTERGDSAVYLCASSLPGSAYNEQFFGPGTRLTVL.

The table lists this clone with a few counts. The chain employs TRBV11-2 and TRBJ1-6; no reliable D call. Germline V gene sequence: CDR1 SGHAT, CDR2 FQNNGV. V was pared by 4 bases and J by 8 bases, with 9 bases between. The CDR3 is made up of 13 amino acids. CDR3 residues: CASSSHSDSPLHF. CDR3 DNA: TGTGCCAGCAGCTCCCACAGTGATTCACCCCTCCACTTT.

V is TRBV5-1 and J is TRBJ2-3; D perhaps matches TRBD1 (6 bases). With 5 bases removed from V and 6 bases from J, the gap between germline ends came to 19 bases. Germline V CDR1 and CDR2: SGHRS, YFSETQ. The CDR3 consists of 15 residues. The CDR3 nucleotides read TGCGCCAGCAGGCCCCAGGGGATTGTTAGGGATACGCAGTATTTT. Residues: CASRPQGIVRDTQYF. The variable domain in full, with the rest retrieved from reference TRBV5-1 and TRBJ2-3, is KAGVTQTPRYLIKTRGQQVTLSCSPISGHRSVSWYQQTPGQGLQFLFEYFSETQRNKGNFPGRFSGRQFSNSRSEMNVSTLELGDSALYLCASRPQGIVRDTQYFGPGTRLTVL.

Written as DNA, the CDR3 is TGTGCCAGCAGTTTAAGAGCGGGAGGCTACAATGAGCAGTTCTTC. Protein product: CASSLRAGGYNEQFF. The J gene is TRBJ2-1, the V gene TRBV28; TRBD2 matches at 9 bases. V was clipped by 2 bases and J by 3 bases; unmatched bases: 2. The V gene's germline CDR1 is MDHEN and CDR2 SYDVKM. This CDR3 has 15 amino acids.

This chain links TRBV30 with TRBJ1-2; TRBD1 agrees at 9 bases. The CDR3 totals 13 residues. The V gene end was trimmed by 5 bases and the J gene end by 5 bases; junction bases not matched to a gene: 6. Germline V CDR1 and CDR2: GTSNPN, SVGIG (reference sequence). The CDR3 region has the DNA TGTGCCTGGGCGGGACAGGGCCTATATGGCTACACCTTC. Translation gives CAWAGQGLYGYTF.

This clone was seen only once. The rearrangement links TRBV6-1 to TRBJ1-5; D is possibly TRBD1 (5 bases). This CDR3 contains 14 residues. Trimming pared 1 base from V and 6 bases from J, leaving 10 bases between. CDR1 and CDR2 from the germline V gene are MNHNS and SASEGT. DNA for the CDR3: TGTGCCAGCAGTGAAGGGGGAGGGGCTCAGCCCCAGCATTTT. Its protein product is CASSEGGGAQPQHF.

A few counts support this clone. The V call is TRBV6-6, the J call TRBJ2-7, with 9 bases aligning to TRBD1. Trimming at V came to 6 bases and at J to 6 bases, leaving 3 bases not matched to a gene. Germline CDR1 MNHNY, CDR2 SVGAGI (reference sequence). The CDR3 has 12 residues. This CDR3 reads CASRKTGGEQYF. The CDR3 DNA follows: TGTGCCAGCAGAAAGACAGGGGGCGAGCAGTACTTC.

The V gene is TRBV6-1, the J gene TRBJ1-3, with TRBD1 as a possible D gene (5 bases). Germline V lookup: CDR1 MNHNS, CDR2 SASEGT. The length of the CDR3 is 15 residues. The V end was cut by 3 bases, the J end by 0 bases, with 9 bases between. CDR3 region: CASSEGLISGNTIYF. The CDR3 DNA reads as TGTGCCAGCAGTGAGGGACTGATCTCTGGAAACACCATATATTTT.

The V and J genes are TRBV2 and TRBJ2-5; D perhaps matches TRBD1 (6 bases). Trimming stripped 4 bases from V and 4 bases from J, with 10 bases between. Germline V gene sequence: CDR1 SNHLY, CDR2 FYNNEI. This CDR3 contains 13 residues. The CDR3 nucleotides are TGTGCCAGCAGTGCTGTCAGGGGAGAGACCCAGTACTTC. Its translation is CASSAVRGETQYF.

The chain's CDR3 is CASSLTGEGVNEQFF. Here the CDR3 DNA reads TGCGCCAGCAGCTTGACGGGAGAGGGCGTAAACGAGCAGTTCTTC. This chain connects TRBV5-1 to TRBJ2-1, with TRBD2 as a possible D gene (6 bases). The germline V gene encodes CDR1 SGHRS and CDR2 YFSETQ. V gave up 1 base and J gave up 10 bases, with 18 bases separating them. This CDR3 contains 15 residues.

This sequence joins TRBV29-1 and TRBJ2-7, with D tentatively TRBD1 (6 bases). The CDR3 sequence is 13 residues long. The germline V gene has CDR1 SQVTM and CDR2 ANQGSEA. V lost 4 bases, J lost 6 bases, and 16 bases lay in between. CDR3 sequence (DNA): TGCAGCGTTGCATCAGGGGTGGCGGGCGAGCAGTACTTC. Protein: CSVASGVAGEQYF.

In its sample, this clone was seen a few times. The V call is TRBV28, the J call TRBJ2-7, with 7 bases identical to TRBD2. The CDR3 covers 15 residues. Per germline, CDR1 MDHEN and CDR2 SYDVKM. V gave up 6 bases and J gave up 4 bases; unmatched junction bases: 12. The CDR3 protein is CASRGWEGRGYEQYF. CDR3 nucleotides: TGTGCCAGCAGGGGTTGGGAGGGGCGAGGGTACGAGCAGTACTTC.

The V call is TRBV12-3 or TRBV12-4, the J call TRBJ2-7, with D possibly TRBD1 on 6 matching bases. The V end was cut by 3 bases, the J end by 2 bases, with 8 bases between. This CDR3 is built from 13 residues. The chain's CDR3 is CASSLDSTYEQYF. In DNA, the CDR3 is TGTGCCAGCAGTTTGGACAGTACCTACGAGCAGTACTTC.

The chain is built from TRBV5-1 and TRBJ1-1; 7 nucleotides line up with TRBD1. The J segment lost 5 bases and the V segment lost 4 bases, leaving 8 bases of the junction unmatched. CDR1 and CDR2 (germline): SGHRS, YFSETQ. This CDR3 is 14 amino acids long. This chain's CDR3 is CASSPRQGRTEAFF. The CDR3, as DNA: TGCGCCAGCAGCCCCAGACAGGGAAGGACTGAAGCTTTCTTT.